This note documents a single TCR beta chain sequence. Antigen specificity is unknown. At one end, the junction sequence differs from germline, possibly due to a read error. This entry belongs to a study of shared clonotypes between healthy human individuals. At the level of the study: Per donor, CD8 memory used one plate, CD8 naive used two, CD4 memory used three and CD4 naive used three. Study findings and constraints: Some clonotypes were shared by all four sorted-subset donors, while others were not shared. The non-shared ones had lower generation probabilities than the shared ones. The study's rarefaction showed incomplete sorted-subset sequencing despite large depth.

The assay was immunoSEQ multiplex PCR, and TCRdb's table has in-frame clones only and misses some. The sample has approximately 530,000 clones, roughly 95% seen once; the top ten hold approximately 0.06%. Germline loops: CDR1 SNHLY, CDR2 FYNNEI. This CDR3 has 11 residues. The rearrangement uses TRBV2 and TRBJ2-5, with a tentative D call TRBD1 (5 bases). Sample: naive CD4+ T cells sorted from blood. Documented subset: CD45RA+ positively selected. The clonotype originates from a woman aged 25-40 years in good health. This chain's CDR3 is CASREGETQYF. CDR3 nucleotide sequence: TGTGCCAGCAGGGAAGGGGAAACCCAGTACTTC.